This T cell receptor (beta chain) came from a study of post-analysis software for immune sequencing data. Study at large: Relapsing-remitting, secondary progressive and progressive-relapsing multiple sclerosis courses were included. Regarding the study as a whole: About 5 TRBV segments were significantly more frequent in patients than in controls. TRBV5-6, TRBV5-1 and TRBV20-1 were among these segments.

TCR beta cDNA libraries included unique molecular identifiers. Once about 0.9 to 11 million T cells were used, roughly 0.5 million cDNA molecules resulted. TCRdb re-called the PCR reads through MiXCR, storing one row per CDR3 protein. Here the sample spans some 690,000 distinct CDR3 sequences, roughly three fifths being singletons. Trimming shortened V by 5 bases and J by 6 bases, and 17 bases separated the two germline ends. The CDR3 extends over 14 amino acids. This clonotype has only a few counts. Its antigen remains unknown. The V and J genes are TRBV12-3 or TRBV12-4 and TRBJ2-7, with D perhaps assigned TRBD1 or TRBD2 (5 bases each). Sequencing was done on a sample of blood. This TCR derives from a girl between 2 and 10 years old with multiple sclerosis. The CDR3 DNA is TGTGCCAGCAGTCCATACTCGGGGACGGGCGAGCAGTACTTC. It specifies CASSPYSGTGEQYF.